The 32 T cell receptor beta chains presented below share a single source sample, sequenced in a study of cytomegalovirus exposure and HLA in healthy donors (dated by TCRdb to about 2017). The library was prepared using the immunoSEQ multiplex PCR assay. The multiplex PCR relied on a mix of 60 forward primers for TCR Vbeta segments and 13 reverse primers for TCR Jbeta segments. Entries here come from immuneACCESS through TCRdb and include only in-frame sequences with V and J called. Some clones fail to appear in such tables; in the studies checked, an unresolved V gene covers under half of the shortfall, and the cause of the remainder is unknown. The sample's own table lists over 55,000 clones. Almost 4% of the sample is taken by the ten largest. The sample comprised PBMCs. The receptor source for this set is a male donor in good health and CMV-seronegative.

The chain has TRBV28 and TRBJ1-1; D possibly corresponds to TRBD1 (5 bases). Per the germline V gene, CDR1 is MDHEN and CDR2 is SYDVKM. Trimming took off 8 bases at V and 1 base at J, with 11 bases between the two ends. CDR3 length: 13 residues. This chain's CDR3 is CASGRQRNTEAFF. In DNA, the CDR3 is TGTGCCAGCGGAAGACAGAGGAACACTGAAGCTTTCTTT.

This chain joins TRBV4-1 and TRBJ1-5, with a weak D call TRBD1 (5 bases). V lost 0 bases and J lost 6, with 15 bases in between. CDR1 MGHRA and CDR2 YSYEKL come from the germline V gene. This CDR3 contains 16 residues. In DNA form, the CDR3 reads TGCGCCAGCAGCCAAGAATTCGACAGACTCCTTCAGCCCCAGCATTTT. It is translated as CASSQEFDRLLQPQHF.

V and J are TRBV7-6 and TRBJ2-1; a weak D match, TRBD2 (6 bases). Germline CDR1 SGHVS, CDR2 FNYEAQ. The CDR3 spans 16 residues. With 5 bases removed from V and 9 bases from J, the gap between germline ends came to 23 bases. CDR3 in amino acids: CASSLQTRGEMGEQFF. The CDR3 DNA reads TGTGCCAGCAGCCTACAGACTAGAGGGGAGATGGGTGAGCAGTTCTTC.

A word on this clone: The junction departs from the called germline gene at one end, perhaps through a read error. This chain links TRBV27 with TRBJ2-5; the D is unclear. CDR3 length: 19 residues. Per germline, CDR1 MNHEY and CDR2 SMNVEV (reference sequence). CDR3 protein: CASSLRKEPYSFRPENQYF. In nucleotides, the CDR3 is TGTGCCAGCAGCTTAAGGAAGGAGCCCTACTCATTTCGGCCGGAGAACCAGTACTTC.

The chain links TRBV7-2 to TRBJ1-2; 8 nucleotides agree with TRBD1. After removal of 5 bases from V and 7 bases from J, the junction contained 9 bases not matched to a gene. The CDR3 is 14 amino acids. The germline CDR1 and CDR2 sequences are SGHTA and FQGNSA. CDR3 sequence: CASSTQGALRGYTF. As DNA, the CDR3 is TGTGCCAGCAGCACTCAGGGGGCGCTCCGTGGCTACACCTTC. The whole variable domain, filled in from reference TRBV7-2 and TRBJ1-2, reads GAGVSQSPSNKVTEKGKDVELRCDPISGHTALYWYRQSLGQGLEFLIYFQGNSAPDKSGLPSDRFSAERTGGSVSTLTIQRTQQEDSAVYLCASSTQGALRGYTFGSGTRLTVV.

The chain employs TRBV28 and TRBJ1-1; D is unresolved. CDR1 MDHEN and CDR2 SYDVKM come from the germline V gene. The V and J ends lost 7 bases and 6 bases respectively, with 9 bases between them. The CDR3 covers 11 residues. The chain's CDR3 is CASTGGPEAFF. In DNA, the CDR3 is TGTGCCAGCACGGGAGGCCCTGAAGCTTTCTTT. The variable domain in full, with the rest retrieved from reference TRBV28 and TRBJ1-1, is DVKVTQSSRYLVKRTGEKVFLECVQDMDHENMFWYRQDPGLGLRLIYFSYDVKMKEKGDIPEGYSVSREKKERFSLILESASTNQTSMYLCASTGGPEAFFGQGTRLTVV.

DNA of the CDR3: TGCAGCGTTGTCCAGGGTCGTGGCTACACCTTC. It yields the protein CSVVQGRGYTF. The chain joins TRBV29-1 to TRBJ1-2, with D perhaps matching TRBD1 (5 bases). Trimming left V 4 bases short and J 7 bases short, with 10 bases between. Germline V gene lookup returns CDR1 SQVTM and CDR2 ANQGSEA. The CDR3 runs to 11 residues.

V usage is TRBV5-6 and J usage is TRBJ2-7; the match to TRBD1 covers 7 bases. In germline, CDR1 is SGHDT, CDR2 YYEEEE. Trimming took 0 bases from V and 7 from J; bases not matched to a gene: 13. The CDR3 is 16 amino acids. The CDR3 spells CASSLVTGTDPWEQYF. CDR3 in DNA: TGTGCCAGCAGCTTGGTCACCGGGACAGACCCTTGGGAGCAGTACTTC.

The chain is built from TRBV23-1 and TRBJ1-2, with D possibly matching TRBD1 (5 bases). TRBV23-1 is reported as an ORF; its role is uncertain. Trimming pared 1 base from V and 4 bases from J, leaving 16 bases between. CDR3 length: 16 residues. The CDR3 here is CASSQCIRGDVYGYTF. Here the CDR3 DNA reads TGCGCCAGCAGTCAATGTATTAGGGGCGATGTCTATGGCTACACCTTC.

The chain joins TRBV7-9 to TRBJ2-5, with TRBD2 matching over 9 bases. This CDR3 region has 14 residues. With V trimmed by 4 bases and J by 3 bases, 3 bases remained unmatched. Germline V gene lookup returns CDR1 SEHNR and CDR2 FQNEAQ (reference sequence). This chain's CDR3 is CASSSTSGKETQYF. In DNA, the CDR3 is TGTGCCAGCAGCTCGACTAGCGGTAAAGAGACCCAGTACTTC. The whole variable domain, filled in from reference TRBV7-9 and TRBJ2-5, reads DTGVSQNPRHKITKRGQNVTFRCDPISEHNRLYWYRQTLGQGPEFLTYFQNEAQLEKSRLLSDRFSAERPKGSFSTLEIQRTEQGDSAMYLCASSSTSGKETQYFGPGTRLLVL.

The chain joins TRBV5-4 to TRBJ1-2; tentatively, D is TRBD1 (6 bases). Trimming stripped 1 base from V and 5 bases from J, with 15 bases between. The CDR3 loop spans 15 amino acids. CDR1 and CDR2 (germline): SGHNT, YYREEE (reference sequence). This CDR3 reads CASSLINAGAYGYTF. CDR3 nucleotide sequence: TGTGCCAGCAGCTTGATTAATGCAGGGGCTTATGGCTACACCTTC.

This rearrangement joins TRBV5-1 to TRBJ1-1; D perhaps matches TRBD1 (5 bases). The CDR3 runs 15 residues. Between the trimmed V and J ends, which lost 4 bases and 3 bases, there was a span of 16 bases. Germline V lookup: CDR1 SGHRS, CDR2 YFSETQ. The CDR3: CASSERDLRDTEAFF. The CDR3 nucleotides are TGCGCCAGCAGCGAACGGGACTTAAGGGACACTGAAGCTTTCTTT. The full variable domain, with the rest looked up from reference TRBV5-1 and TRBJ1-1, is KAGVTQTPRYLIKTRGQQVTLSCSPISGHRSVSWYQQTPGQGLQFLFEYFSETQRNKGNFPGRFSGRQFSNSRSEMNVSTLELGDSALYLCASSERDLRDTEAFFGQGTRLTVV.

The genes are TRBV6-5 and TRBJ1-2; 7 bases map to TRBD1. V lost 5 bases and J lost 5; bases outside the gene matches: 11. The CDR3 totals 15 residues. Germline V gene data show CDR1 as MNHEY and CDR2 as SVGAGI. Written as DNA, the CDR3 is TGTGCCAGCAGTCCAGGAGGACAGGTGATATATGGCTACACCTTC. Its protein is CASSPGGQVIYGYTF.

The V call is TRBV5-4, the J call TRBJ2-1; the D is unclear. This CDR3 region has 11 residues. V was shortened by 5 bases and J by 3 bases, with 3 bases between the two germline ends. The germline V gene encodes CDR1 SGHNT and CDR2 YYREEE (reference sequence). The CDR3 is CASSYYNEQFF. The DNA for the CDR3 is TGTGCCAGCAGTTACTACAATGAGCAGTTCTTC.

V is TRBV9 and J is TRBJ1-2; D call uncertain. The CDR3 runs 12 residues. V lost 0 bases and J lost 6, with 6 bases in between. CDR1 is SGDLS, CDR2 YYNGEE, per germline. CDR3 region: CASSVGADGYTF. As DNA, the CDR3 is TGTGCCAGCAGCGTAGGGGCCGATGGCTACACCTTC.

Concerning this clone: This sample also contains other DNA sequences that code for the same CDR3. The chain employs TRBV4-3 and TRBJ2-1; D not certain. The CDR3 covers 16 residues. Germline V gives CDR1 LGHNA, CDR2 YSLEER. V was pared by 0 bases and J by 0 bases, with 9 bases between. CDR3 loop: CASSQDPVNSYNEQFF. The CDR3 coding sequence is TGCGCCAGCAGCCAAGATCCGGTAAACTCCTACAATGAGCAGTTCTTC.

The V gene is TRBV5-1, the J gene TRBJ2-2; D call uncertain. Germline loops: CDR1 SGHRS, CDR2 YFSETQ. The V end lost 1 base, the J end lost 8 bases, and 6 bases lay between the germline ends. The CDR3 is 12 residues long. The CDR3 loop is CASSLKAGELFF. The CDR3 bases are TGCGCCAGCAGCTTGAAAGCAGGGGAGCTGTTTTTT.

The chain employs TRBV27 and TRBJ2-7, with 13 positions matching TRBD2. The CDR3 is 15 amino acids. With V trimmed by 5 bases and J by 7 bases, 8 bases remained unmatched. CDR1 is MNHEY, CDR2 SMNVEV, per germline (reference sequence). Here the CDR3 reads CASSPGLAGVGEQYF. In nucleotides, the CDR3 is TGTGCCAGCAGTCCCGGACTAGCGGGAGTGGGGGAGCAGTACTTC.

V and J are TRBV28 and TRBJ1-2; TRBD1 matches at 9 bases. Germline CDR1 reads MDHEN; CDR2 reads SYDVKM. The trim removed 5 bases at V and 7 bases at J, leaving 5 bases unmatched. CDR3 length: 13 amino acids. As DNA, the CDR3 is TGTGCCAGCAGTATACAGGGGGCCGGTGGCTACACCTTC. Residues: CASSIQGAGGYTF.

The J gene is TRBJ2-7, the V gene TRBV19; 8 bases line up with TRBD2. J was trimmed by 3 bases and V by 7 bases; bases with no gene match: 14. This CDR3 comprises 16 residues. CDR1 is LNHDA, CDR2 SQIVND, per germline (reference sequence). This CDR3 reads CASTGTSAGGYYEQYF. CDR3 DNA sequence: TGTGCCAGTACGGGGACATCGGCGGGGGGCTACTACGAGCAGTACTTC.

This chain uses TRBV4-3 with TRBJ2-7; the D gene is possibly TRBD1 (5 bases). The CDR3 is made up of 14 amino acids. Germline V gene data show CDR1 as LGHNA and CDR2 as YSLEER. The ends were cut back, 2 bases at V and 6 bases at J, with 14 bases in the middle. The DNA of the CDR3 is TGCGCCAGCAGCCAAAATAGGGGATGGCCCGAGCAGTACTTC. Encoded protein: CASSQNRGWPEQYF.

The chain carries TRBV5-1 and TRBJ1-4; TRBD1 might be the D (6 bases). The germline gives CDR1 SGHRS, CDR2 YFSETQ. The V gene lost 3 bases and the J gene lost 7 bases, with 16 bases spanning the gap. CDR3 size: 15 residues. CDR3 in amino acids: CASSSGTPRGEKLFF. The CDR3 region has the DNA TGCGCCAGCAGCTCAGGGACACCGAGGGGTGAAAAACTGTTTTTT.

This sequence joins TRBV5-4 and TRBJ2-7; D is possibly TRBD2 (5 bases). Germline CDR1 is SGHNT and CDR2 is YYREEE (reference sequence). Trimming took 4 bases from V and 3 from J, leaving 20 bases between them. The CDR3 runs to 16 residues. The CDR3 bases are TGTGCCAGCAGCCCCGGCCGGGAATACCTCAACTACGAGCAGTACTTC. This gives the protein CASSPGREYLNYEQYF.

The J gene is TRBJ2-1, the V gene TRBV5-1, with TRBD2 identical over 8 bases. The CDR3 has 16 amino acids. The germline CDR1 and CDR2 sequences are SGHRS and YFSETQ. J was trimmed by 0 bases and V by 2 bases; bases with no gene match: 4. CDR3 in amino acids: CASSFQTSDSYNEQFF. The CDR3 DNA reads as TGCGCCAGCAGCTTTCAGACTAGCGACTCCTACAATGAGCAGTTCTTC.

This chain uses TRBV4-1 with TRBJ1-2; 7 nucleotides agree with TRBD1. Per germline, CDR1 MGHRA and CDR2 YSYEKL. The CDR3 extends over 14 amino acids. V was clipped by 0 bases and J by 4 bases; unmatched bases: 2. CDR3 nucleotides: TGCGCCAGCAGCCAAGATGGGGACAGCTATGGCTACACCTTC. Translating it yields CASSQDGDSYGYTF.

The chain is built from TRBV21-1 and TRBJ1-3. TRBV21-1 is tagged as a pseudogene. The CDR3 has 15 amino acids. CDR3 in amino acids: CASSQLRYSGNTIYF. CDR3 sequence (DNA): TGTGCCAGCAGCCAATTACGCTACTCTGGAAACACCATATATTTT.

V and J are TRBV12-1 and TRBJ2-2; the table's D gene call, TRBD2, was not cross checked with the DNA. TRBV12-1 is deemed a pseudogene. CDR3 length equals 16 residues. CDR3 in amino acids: CASSPGSGTRTGELFF. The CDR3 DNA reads TGTGCCAGCAGCCCCGGAAGCGGGACCCGCACCGGGGAGCTGTTTTTT.

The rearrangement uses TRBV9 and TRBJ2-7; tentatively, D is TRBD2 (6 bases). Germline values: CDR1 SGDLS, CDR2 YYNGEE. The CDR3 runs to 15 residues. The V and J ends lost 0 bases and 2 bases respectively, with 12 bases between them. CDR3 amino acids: CASSVGGGAAYEQYF. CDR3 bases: TGTGCCAGCAGCGTAGGTGGAGGGGCCGCCTACGAGCAGTACTTC.

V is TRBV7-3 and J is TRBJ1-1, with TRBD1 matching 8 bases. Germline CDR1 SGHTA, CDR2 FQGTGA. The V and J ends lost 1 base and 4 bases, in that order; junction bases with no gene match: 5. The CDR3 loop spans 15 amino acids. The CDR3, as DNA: TGTGCCAGCAGCTTAAGTGGCAGGGGGCTCACTGAAGCTTTCTTT. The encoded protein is CASSLSGRGLTEAFF. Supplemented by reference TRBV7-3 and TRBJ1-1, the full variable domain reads GAGVSQTPSNKVTEKGKYVELRCDPISGHTALYWYRQSLGQGPEFLIYFQGTGAADDSGLPNDRFFAVRPEGSVSTLKIQRTERGDSAVYLCASSLSGRGLTEAFFGQGTRLTVV.

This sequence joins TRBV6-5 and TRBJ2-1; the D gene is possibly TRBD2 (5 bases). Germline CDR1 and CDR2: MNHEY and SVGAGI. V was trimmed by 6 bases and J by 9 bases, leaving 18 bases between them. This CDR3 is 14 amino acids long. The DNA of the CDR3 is TGTGCCAGCAGCCCTTGGACTGTTGGCGGTGAGCAGTTCTTC. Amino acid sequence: CASSPWTVGGEQFF.

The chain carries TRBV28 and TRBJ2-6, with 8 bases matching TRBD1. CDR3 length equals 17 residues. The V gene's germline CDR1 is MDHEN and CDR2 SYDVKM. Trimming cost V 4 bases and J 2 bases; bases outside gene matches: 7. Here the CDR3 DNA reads TGTGCCAGCAGTTCCCGGACAGGGCCTCCTGGGGCCAACGTCCTGACTTTC. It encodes CASSSRTGPPGANVLTF.

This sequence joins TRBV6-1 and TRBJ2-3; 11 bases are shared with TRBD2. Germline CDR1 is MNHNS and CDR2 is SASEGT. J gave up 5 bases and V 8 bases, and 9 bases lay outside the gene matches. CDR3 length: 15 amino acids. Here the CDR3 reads CASGDSGGALDTQYF. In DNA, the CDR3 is TGTGCCAGCGGGGATAGCGGGGGGGCCTTAGATACGCAGTATTTT.